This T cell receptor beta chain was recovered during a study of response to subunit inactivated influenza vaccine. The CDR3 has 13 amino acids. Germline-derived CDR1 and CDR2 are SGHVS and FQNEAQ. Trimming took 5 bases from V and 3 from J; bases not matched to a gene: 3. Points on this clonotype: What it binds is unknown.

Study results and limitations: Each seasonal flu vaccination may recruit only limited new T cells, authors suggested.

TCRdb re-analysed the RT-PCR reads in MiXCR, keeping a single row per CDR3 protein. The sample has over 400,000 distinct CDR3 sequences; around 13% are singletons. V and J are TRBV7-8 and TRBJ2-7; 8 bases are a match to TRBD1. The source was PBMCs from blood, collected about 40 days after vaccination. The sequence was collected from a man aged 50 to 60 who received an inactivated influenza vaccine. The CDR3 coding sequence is TGTGCCAGCAGCAAACAGGGGGTCTACGAGCAGTACTTC. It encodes CASSKQGVYEQYF.